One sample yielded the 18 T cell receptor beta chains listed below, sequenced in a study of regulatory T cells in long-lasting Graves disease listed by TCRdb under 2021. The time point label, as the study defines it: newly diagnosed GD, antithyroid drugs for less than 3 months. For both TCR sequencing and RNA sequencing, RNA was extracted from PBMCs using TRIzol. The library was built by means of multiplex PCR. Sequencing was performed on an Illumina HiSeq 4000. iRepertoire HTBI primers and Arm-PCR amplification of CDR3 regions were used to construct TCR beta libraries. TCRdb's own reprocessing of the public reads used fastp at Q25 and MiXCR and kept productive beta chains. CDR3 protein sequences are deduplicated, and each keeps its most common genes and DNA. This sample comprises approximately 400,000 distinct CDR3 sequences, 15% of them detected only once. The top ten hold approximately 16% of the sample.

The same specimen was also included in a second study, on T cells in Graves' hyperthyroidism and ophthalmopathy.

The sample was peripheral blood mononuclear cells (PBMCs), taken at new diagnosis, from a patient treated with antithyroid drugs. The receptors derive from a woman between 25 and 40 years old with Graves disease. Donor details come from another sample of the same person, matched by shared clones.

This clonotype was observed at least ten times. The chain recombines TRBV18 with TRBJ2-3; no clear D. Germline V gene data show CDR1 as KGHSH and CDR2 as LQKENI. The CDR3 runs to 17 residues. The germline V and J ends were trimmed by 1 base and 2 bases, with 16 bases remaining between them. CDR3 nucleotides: TGTGCCAGCTCACCACTAAGGGCGGTCAGGTCCACAGATACGCAGTATTTT. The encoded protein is CASSPLRAVRSTDTQYF.

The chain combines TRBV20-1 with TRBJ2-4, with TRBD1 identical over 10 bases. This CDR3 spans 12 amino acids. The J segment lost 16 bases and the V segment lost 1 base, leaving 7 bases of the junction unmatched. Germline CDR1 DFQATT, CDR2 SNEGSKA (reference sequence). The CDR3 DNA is TGCAGTGCTAGAGCCCCGACAGGGGGCCATTACTTC. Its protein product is CSARAPTGGHYF.

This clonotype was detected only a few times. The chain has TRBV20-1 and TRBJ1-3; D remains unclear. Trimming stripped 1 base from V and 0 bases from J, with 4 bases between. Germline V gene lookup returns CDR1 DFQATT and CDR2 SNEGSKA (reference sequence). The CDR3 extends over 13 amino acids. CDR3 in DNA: TGCAGTGCTAGAGGGACCTCTGGAAACACCATATATTTT. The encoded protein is CSARGTSGNTIYF.

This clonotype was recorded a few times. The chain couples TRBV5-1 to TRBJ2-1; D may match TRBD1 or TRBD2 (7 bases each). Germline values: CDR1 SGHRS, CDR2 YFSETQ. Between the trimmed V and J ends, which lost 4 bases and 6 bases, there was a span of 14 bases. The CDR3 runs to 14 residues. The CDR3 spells CASSRGGGGNEQFF. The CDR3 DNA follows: TGCGCCAGCAGCCGGGGAGGGGGCGGCAATGAGCAGTTCTTC.

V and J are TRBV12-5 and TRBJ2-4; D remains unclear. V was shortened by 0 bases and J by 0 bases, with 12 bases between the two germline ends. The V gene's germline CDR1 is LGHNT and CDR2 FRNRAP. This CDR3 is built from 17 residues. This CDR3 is CASGLVEELLAKNIQYF. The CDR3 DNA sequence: TGTGCTAGTGGTTTGGTAGAGGAACTTCTAGCCAAAAACATTCAGTACTTC.

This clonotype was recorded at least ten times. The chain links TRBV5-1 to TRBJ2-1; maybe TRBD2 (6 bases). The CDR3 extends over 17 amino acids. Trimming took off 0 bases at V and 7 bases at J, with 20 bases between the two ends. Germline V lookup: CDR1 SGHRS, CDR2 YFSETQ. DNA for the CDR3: TGCGCCAGCAGCTTGGGATTGTCTAGCGTATATCAAAATGAGCAGTTCTTC. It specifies CASSLGLSSVYQNEQFF.

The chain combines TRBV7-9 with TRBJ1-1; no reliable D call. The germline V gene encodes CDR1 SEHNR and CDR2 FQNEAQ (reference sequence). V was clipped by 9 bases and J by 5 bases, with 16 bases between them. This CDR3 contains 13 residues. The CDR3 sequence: CASRTSRWTEAFF. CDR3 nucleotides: TGTGCCAGTAGGACCTCTAGATGGACTGAAGCTTTCTTT.

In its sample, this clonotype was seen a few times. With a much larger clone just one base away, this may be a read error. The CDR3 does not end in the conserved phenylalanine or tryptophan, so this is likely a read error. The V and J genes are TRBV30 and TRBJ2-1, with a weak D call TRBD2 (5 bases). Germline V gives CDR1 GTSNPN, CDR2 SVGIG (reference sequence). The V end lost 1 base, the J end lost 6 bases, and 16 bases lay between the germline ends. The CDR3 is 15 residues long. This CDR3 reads CAWSAEGFVVNEQFL. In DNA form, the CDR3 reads TGTGCCTGGAGTGCCGAGGGTTTTGTAGTCAATGAGCAGTTCCTC.

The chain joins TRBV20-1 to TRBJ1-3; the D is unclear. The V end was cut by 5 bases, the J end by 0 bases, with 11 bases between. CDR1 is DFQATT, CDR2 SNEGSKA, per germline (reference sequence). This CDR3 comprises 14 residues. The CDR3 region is CSAPGPLSGNTIYF. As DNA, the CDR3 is TGCAGTGCTCCAGGACCTCTCTCTGGAAACACCATATATTTT.

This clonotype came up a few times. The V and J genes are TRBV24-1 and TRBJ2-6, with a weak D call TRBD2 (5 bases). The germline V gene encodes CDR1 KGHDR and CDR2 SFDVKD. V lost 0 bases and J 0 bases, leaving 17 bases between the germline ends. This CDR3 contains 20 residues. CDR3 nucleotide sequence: TGTGCCACCAGTGATTTGCCGCGGAGCGGTATTTACTCTGGGGCCAACGTCCTGACTTTC. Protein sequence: CATSDLPRSGIYSGANVLTF.

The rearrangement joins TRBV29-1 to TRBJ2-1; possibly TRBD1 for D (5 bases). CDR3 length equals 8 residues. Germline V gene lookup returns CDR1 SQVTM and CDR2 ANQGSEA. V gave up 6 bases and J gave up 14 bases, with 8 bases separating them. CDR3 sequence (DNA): TGCAGCGTAGGGGCAAAGTTCTTC. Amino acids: CSVGAKFF.

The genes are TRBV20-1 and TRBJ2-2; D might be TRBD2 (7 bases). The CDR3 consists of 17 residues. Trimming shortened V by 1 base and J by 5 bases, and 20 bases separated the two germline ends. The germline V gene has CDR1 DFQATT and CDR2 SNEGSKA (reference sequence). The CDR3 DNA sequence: TGCAGTGCTAGAGCCCCGTCCGGGGGGAGGGGGACCGGGGAGCTGTTTTTT. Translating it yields CSARAPSGGRGTGELFF.

The CDR3 nucleotides read TGTGCCAGCAGCTCAGAGACTAGTTTGGGGCAGTACTTC. Translating gives CASSSETSLGQYF. The chain couples TRBV5-8 to TRBJ2-7; possibly TRBD2 for D (6 bases). This CDR3 is 13 amino acids long. The V end was cut by 3 bases, the J end by 9 bases, with 16 bases between. Germline-derived CDR1 and CDR2 are SGHTS and YDEGEE.

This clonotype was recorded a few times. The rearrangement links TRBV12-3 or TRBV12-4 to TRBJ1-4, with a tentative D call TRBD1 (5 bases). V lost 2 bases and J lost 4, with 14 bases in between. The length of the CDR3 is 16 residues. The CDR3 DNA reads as TGTGCCAGCAGTTTACGCGGGGGGGGGGTTAATGAAAAACTGTTTTTT. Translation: CASSLRGGGVNEKLFF.

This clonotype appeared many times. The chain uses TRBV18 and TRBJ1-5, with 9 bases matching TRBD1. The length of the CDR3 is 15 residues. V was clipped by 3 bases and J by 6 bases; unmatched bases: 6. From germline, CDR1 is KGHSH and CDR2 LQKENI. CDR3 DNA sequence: TGTGCCAGCTCACCCATGGGACAGGGCATTCAGCCCCAGCATTTT. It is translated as CASSPMGQGIQPQHF.

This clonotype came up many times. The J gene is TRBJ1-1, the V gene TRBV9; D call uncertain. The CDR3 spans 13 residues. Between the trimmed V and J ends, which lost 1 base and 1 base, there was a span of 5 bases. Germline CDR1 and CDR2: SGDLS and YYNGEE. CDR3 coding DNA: TGTGCCAGCAGCGTACGGGAGAACACTGAAGCTTTCTTT. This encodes CASSVRENTEAFF.

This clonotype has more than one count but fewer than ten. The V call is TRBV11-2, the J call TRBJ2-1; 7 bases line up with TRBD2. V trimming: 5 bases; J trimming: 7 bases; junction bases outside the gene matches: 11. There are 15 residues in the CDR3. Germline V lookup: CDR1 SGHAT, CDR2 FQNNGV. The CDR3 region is CASSPPSGYGNEQFF. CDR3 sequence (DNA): TGTGCCAGCAGCCCCCCTAGCGGTTACGGGAATGAGCAGTTCTTC.

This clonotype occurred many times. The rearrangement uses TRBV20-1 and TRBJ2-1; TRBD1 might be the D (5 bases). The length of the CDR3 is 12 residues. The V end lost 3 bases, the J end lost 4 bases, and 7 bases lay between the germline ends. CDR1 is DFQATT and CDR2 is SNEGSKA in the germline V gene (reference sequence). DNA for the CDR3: TGCAGTGCTAGGACAGAGTACAATGAGCAGTTCTTC. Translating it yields CSARTEYNEQFF.